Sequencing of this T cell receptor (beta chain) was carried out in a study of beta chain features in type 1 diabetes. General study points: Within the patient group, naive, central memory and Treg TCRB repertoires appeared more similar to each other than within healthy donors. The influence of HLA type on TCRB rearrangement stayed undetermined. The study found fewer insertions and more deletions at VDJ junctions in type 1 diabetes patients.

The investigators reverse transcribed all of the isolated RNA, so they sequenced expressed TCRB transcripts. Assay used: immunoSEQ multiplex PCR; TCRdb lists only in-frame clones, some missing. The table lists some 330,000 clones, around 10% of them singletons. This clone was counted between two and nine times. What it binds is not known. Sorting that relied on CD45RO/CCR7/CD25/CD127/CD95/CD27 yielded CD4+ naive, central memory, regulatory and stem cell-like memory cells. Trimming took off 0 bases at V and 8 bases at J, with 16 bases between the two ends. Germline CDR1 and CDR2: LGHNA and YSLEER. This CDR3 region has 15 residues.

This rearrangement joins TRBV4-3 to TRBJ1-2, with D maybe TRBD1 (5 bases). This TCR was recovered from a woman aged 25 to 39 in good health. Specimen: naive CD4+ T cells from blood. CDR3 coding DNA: TGCGCCAGCAGCCAAGATTGGGGGATCGCGGGAGGCTACACCTTC. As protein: CASSQDWGIAGGYTF.